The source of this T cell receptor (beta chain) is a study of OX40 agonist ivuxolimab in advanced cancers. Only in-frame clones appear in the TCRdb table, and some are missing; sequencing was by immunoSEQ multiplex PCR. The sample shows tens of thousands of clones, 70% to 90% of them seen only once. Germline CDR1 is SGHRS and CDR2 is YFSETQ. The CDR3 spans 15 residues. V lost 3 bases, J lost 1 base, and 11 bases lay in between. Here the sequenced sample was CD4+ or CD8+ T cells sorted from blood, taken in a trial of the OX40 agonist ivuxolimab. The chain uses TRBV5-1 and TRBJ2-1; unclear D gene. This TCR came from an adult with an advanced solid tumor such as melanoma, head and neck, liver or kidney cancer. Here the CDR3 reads CASSSTSRSYNEQFF. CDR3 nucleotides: TGCGCCAGCAGCTCGACCTCGCGATCCTACAATGAGCAGTTCTTC.